These 31 T cell receptor beta chains came from one sample sequenced in a study of glioma-infiltrating T cells (TCRdb year 2016). These reads were obtained on an Illumina MiSeq. The iRepertoire nested amplicon-rescue multiplex PCR (arm-PCR) platform was used to amplify TCR alpha and beta CDR3 regions from RNA. Clones were called with MiXCR by TCRdb after fastp trimmed the public reads at Q25, and only in-frame beta chains were retained. Rows matching on CDR3 protein sequence are summarized as one entry with the most common DNA and genes. Recorded for this sample are some 85,000 distinct CDR3 sequences; about a quarter of them occurred a single time. Roughly 6.7% of the sample goes to the ten largest clones. The sample taken for sequencing was glioma tissue, nonneoplastic brain tissue, or PBMCs (not recorded which). The receptors were sampled from a human donor with low-grade glioma or glioblastoma, undergoing nonglioma brain surgery, or in good health (not recorded which).

Regarding this clonotype: This may be a read error, as it is one base from a much larger clone. The chain employs TRBV7-7 and TRBJ1-6; perhaps TRBD1 as D (5 bases). Germline CDR1 is SSHAT and CDR2 is FNYEAQ (reference sequence). The CDR3 has 14 residues. Here the CDR3 DNA reads TGTGTCAGCAGCGCCGGGACTCCTAATTCACCCCTCCACTTT. Its translation: CVSSAGTPNSPLHF.

The table lists this clonotype with many counts. This chain uses TRBV15 with TRBJ2-1; 11 nucleotides agree with TRBD2. Germline trimming cut 2 bases from V and 5 bases from J; bases unmatched to any gene: 5. Germline V gene data show CDR1 as LNHNV and CDR2 as YYDKDF (reference sequence). This CDR3 has 16 residues. CDR3 bases: TGTGCCACCAGCAGATATACTAGCGGGGGCAACAATGAGCAGTTCTTC. This encodes CATSRYTSGGNNEQFF.

There are many counts of this clonotype. The chain links TRBV12-3 or TRBV12-4 to TRBJ1-4, with a tentative D call TRBD1 (6 bases). V gave up 7 bases and J gave up 5 bases, with 17 bases separating them. The CDR3 extends over 15 amino acids. CDR3 bases: TGTGCCAGCACCTCTAGGACAGTCCGAAATGAAAAACTGTTTTTT. It specifies CASTSRTVRNEKLFF.

V is TRBV7-9 and J is TRBJ2-7, with TRBD2 matching 7 bases. The CDR3 covers 13 residues. V gave up 2 bases and J gave up 7 bases; unmatched junction bases: 5. The germline CDR1 and CDR2 sequences are SEHNR and FQNEAQ (reference sequence). CDR3 residues: CASSLSGVGEQYF. The CDR3 DNA follows: TGTGCCAGCAGCTTAAGCGGGGTAGGAGAGCAGTACTTC.

The chain couples TRBV18 to TRBJ2-1; D might be TRBD1 (5 bases). Trimming pared 3 bases from V and 8 bases from J, leaving 8 bases between. This CDR3 comprises 12 residues. CDR1 and CDR2 (germline): KGHSH, LQKENI. The CDR3 DNA reads TGTGCCAGCTCACCTAGCAGGGATGAGCAGTTCTTC. Protein: CASSPSRDEQFF.

The table lists this clonotype with many counts. The chain joins TRBV10-3 to TRBJ2-3; 7 bases agree with TRBD1. The CDR3 contains 14 residues. After removal of 9 bases from V and 1 base from J, the junction contained 7 bases not matched to a gene. Germline values: CDR1 ENHRY, CDR2 SYGVKD. The CDR3 bases are TGTGCCATTCAACAGGGGCTTGGCACAGATACGCAGTATTTT. This sequence encodes CAIQQGLGTDTQYF.

This clonotype has at least ten counts. The chain joins TRBV19 to TRBJ2-7; the match to TRBD1 covers 9 bases. The germline CDR1 and CDR2 sequences are LNHDA and SQIVND (reference sequence). This CDR3 contains 14 residues. V shed 3 bases, J shed 5 bases, and the junction held 5 bases outside the gene matches. Here the CDR3 reads CASSIGTGRHEQYF. CDR3 nucleotide sequence: TGTGCCAGTAGTATTGGGACAGGGCGCCACGAGCAGTACTTC.

This chain links TRBV29-1 with TRBJ1-1; 12 bases are a match to TRBD1. From germline, CDR1 is SQVTM and CDR2 ANQGSEA. The CDR3 sequence is 15 residues long. V trimming: 7 bases; J trimming: 9 bases; junction bases outside the gene matches: 15. The CDR3 DNA follows: TGCAGCGCAGGGACAGGGGGCCGGGATCGTACTAAAGCTTTCTTT. It encodes CSAGTGGRDRTKAFF.

This clonotype was counted only a few times. This chain links TRBV29-1 with TRBJ1-6; TRBD1 agrees at 9 bases. V shed 6 bases and J 7 bases; nucleotides not matched to a gene: 4. The CDR3 has 13 residues. Germline assignment: CDR1 SQVTM and CDR2 ANQGSEA. CDR3 residues: CSVGQGTNSPLHF. The CDR3 coding sequence is TGCAGCGTCGGACAGGGGACCAATTCACCCCTCCACTTT.

This clonotype was picked up many times. CDR3 protein: CASSSTPNNYGYTF. CDR3 DNA sequence: TGTGCCAGCAGCTCTACGCCGAATAACTATGGCTACACCTTC. This chain links TRBV7-6 with TRBJ1-2; no firm D call. V was cut by 4 bases and J by 1 base, with 10 bases left in between. This CDR3 has 14 residues. Per the germline V gene, CDR1 is SGHVS and CDR2 is FNYEAQ. Drawing the rest from reference TRBV7-6 and TRBJ1-2, the complete variable domain is GAGVSQSPRYKVTKRGQDVALRCDPISGHVSLYWYRQALGQGPEFLTYFNYEAQQDKSGLPNDRFSAERPEGSISTLTIQRTEQRDSAMYRCASSSTPNNYGYTFGSGTRLTVV.

J is TRBJ2-3 and V is TRBV11-1; 7 positions agree with TRBD1. J lost 8 bases, V lost 2 bases, and 10 bases had no gene match. This CDR3 contains 15 residues. Germline V gene sequence: CDR1 SGHAT, CDR2 FQDESV (reference sequence). CDR3 sequence reads: CASSLSETGSRTQYF. CDR3 nucleotides: TGTGCCAGCAGCTTATCCGAGACAGGGAGTCGTACGCAGTATTTT.

The chain recombines TRBV12-3 or TRBV12-4 with TRBJ2-7; D not certain. The CDR3 is 13 amino acids. V shed 1 base and J shed 6 bases, with 10 bases lying between them. The CDR3 sequence is CASSLGLVTEQYF. The DNA for the CDR3 is TGTGCCAGCAGTTTAGGGCTAGTCACCGAGCAGTACTTC.

This clonotype showed up many times. This chain links TRBV6-1 with TRBJ2-1, with 12 bases lining up with TRBD2. The CDR3 contains 16 residues. The germline CDR1 and CDR2 sequences are MNHNS and SASEGT. V was pared by 5 bases and J by 8 bases, with 10 bases of the junction left unmatched. CDR3 bases: TGTGCCAGCAGTTACGGACTAGCGGGAAGGTACGATGAGCAGTTCTTC. Translating it yields CASSYGLAGRYDEQFF.

This rearrangement joins TRBV29-1 to TRBJ2-1; possibly TRBD1 or TRBD2 for D (9 bases each). V was pared by 0 bases and J by 6 bases, with 27 bases between. The CDR3 spans 19 residues. Per germline, CDR1 SQVTM and CDR2 ANQGSEA. This chain's CDR3 is CSVEDPTGGKRRGGNEQFF. DNA for the CDR3: TGCAGCGTTGAAGATCCCACAGGGGGCAAACGGCGGGGGGGCAATGAGCAGTTCTTC.

This clonotype has at least ten counts. The rearrangement joins TRBV3-1 to TRBJ1-2; 8 nucleotides match TRBD1. CDR3 size: 13 residues. Germline-derived CDR1 and CDR2 are LGHDT and YNNKEL (reference sequence). V lost 7 bases and J lost 2; bases outside the gene matches: 3. The CDR3 region is CASMGQVNYGYTF. DNA of the CDR3: TGTGCCAGCATGGGACAGGTGAACTATGGCTACACCTTC.

At least ten counts were recorded for this clonotype. The chain joins TRBV18 to TRBJ2-5, with 9 bases identical to TRBD1. Germline V CDR1 and CDR2: KGHSH, LQKENI. V dropped 6 bases and J dropped 3; count of bases not matched to a gene: 11. This CDR3 spans 16 amino acids. DNA of the CDR3: TGTGCCAGCTCTTCCGGTTCCGGGACAGGGAAAGAGACCCAGTACTTC. Protein sequence: CASSSGSGTGKETQYF.

This clonotype was counted at least ten times. The chain employs TRBV27 and TRBJ2-2, with D hard to call. Germline V lookup: CDR1 MNHEY, CDR2 SMNVEV (reference sequence). V dropped 0 bases and J dropped 5 bases, with 10 bases sitting between them. The CDR3 has 15 amino acids. CDR3 DNA: TGTGCCAGCAGTTTATCCAGGCTGTTAACCGGGGAGCTGTTTTTT. Protein: CASSLSRLLTGELFF.

This clonotype has ten or more counts. The V and J genes are TRBV4-1 and TRBJ1-2; 7 nucleotides line up with TRBD1. The trim removed 1 base at V and 6 bases at J, leaving 8 bases unmatched. In germline, CDR1 is MGHRA, CDR2 YSYEKL. There are 15 residues in the CDR3. In DNA, the CDR3 is TGCGCCAGCAGCCAAGTACCCTGGGACAGAAATGGCTACACCTTC. It specifies CASSQVPWDRNGYTF.

This clonotype has a handful of counts. V usage is TRBV19 and J usage is TRBJ1-1; no reliable D call. Deletions cut 1 base from V and 1 base from J, with 7 bases between. The CDR3 covers 14 residues. Germline-derived CDR1 and CDR2 are LNHDA and SQIVND (reference sequence). CDR3 protein: CASSIVPGNTEAFF. The DNA for the CDR3 is TGTGCCAGTAGTATAGTGCCGGGGAACACTGAAGCTTTCTTT.

This clonotype has ten or more counts. The CDR3 protein is CASSRTGSGDYEQYF. The CDR3 DNA sequence: TGTGCCAGCAGTCGTACGGGTTCGGGAGACTACGAGCAGTACTTC. J is TRBJ2-7 and V is TRBV6-1; possibly TRBD2 for D (6 bases). The CDR3 consists of 15 residues. The V gene lost 5 bases and the J gene lost 3 bases, with 17 bases spanning the gap. Per the germline V gene, CDR1 is MNHNS and CDR2 is SASEGT.

The rearrangement uses TRBV27 and TRBJ2-7; the D gene could be TRBD1 or TRBD2 (5 bases each). Germline CDR1 MNHEY, CDR2 SMNVEV (reference sequence). The CDR3 totals 16 residues. The germline V and J ends were trimmed by 6 bases and 12 bases, with 30 bases remaining between them. This CDR3 reads CASSPLGDVVSYDRYF. CDR3 sequence (DNA): TGTGCCAGCAGCCCCCTCGGGGACGTGGTTTCCTACGATCGGTACTTC.

This chain uses TRBV7-2 with TRBJ2-7; weak D call: TRBD1 (6 bases). V was shortened by 6 bases and J by 8 bases, with 20 bases between the two germline ends. CDR3 length: 14 residues. CDR1 is SGHTA, CDR2 FQGNSA, per germline. Here the CDR3 reads CASRKGGTSNKQYF. CDR3 nucleotides: TGTGCCAGCAGGAAAGGGGGAACCTCCAACAAGCAGTACTTC.

This clonotype appeared many times. The chain recombines TRBV7-2 with TRBJ2-3; 14 nucleotides align to TRBD2. This CDR3 has 17 residues. Germline CDR1 reads SGHTA; CDR2 reads FQGNSA. With 5 bases clipped from V and 4 bases from J, the junction kept 8 bases outside the gene matches. This chain's CDR3 is CASSRTSGGRSPDTQYF. CDR3 in DNA: TGTGCCAGCAGCCGGACTAGCGGGGGGCGATCCCCAGATACGCAGTATTTT. The whole variable domain, filled in from reference TRBV7-2 and TRBJ2-3, reads GAGVSQSPSNKVTEKGKDVELRCDPISGHTALYWYRQSLGQGLEFLIYFQGNSAPDKSGLPSDRFSAERTGGSVSTLTIQRTQQEDSAVYLCASSRTSGGRSPDTQYFGPGTRLTVL.

This clonotype has only a few counts. The chain couples TRBV4-2 to TRBJ1-1; the match to TRBD1 covers 10 bases. In germline, CDR1 is LGHNA, CDR2 YNFKEQ. J gave up 6 bases and V 0 bases, and 7 bases lay outside the gene matches. The CDR3 runs to 16 residues. The CDR3 reads CASSQDLGQGRAEAFF. CDR3 nucleotides: TGTGCCAGCAGCCAAGATCTGGGACAGGGGAGGGCTGAAGCTTTCTTT.

On this clonotype itself: A much larger clone lies a single base off, so this may be a read error. Written as DNA, the CDR3 is TGTGCCAGCAGCTTAGCCGTGATCTCAGTAAACACCATATATTTT. This gives the protein CASSLAVISVNTIYF. The V call is TRBV7-9, the J call TRBJ1-3; D is ambiguous. Germline lookup yields CDR1 SEHNR and CDR2 FQNEAQ (reference sequence). V lost 0 bases and J 6 bases, leaving 12 bases between the germline ends. The CDR3 length is 15 residues.

There are many counts of this clonotype. The CDR3 loop is CSGGTPNTEAFF. The CDR3, as DNA: TGCAGCGGCGGGACACCGAACACTGAAGCTTTCTTT. The chain joins TRBV29-1 to TRBJ1-1; tentative D call: TRBD1 (6 bases). Trimming pared 7 bases from V and 1 base from J, leaving 10 bases between. Per germline, CDR1 SQVTM and CDR2 ANQGSEA. The CDR3 sequence is 12 residues long.

The rearrangement links TRBV12-3 or TRBV12-4 to TRBJ1-6; no definite D call. Trimming left V 5 bases short and J 10 bases short, with 9 bases between. The CDR3 contains 12 residues. CDR3 in amino acids: CASSPRRSPLHF. For the CDR3, the DNA is TGTGCCAGCAGTCCAAGAAGGTCACCCCTCCACTTT.

Of note for this clonotype: A read error may be the cause here, since a much bigger clone is one base away. The chain recombines TRBV12-3 or TRBV12-4 with TRBJ1-1; D is perhaps TRBD1 (5 bases). This CDR3 is built from 13 residues. The V and J ends lost 3 bases and 6 bases respectively, with 11 bases between them. Here the CDR3 reads CASSLGGRPEAFF. CDR3 DNA: TGTGCCAGCAGTTTGGGGGGTCGACCTGAAGCTTTCTTT.

This clonotype was picked up many times. This sequence joins TRBV7-6 and TRBJ1-3; possibly TRBD1 for D (5 bases). V was cut by 1 base and J by 13 bases, with 11 bases left in between. CDR1 and CDR2 from the germline V gene are SGHVS and FNYEAQ. This CDR3 has 12 residues. CDR3 DNA: TGTGCCAGCAGCTTAGTCCAGGGTCGGATATATTTT. Translating gives CASSLVQGRIYF.

Only one count was recorded for this clonotype. V and J are TRBV29-1 and TRBJ2-1; the match to TRBD2 covers 11 bases. Germline V CDR1 and CDR2: SQVTM, ANQGSEA. Germline trimming cut 0 bases from V and 1 base from J; bases unmatched to any gene: 8. CDR3 length: 18 residues. The CDR3 protein is CSVEDFLAGGGSYNEQFF. The CDR3 nucleotides are TGCAGCGTTGAAGATTTCCTAGCGGGAGGAGGATCCTACAATGAGCAGTTCTTC.

This clonotype occurred many times. The rearrangement links TRBV27 to TRBJ1-1; tentative D call: TRBD1 (5 bases). This CDR3 spans 16 amino acids. V gave up 4 bases and J gave up 0 bases, with 15 bases separating them. Germline V lookup: CDR1 MNHEY, CDR2 SMNVEV (reference sequence). CDR3 DNA sequence: TGTGCCAGCAGTTCACGTTGGGGCCGGATGAACACTGAAGCTTTCTTT. This translates into CASSSRWGRMNTEAFF.